This is a list of T cell receptor beta chains from one sample in a study of sequential checkpoint blockade in melanoma. The assay was immunoSEQ multiplex PCR, and TCRdb's table has in-frame clones only and misses some. The table shows under 50,000 clones, with 70% to 90% occurring only once. The sample consisted of CD8+ T cells sorted from blood (inferred from file names), taken from a patient given nivolumab and ipilimumab in sequence. These receptor sequences come from a human donor with melanoma. Both conserved end residues are trimmed from each CDR3. Each record gives: CDR3 protein, D gene, V gene, J gene. A D gene is named only where the DNA matches it firmly.

CDR3 protein: ASSLRLAGTGETQY; D gene: TRBD2; V gene: TRBV7-6; J gene: TRBJ2-5
CDR3 protein: ASSFGGKGYT; D gene: NA; V gene: TRBV7-3; J gene: TRBJ1-2
CDR3 protein: ASSQGRENTGELF; D gene: NA; V gene: TRBV16; J gene: TRBJ2-2
CDR3 protein: ASSDSPGRPTETQY; D gene: NA; V gene: TRBV6-4; J gene: TRBJ2-5
CDR3 protein: ASSDNNEQF; D gene: NA; V gene: TRBV25-1; J gene: TRBJ2-1
CDR3 protein: STGSSGANVLT; D gene: NA; V gene: TRBV29-1; J gene: TRBJ2-6
CDR3 protein: ASSPIDSTYEQY; D gene: NA; V gene: TRBV5-1; J gene: NA
CDR3 protein: ASSSTGTDTQY; D gene: NA; V gene: TRBV28; J gene: TRBJ2-3
CDR3 protein: ATSRDRLGADTQY; D gene: NA; V gene: TRBV15; J gene: TRBJ2-3
CDR3 protein: ASSRLPPPQREWVDTQY; D gene: TRBD2; V gene: TRBV7-8; J gene: TRBJ2-3
CDR3 protein: ASMASGRGTDTQY; D gene: TRBD2; V gene: TRBV19; J gene: TRBJ2-3
CDR3 protein: ASSGLGTGGHEQF; D gene: TRBD1; V gene: TRBV7-9; J gene: TRBJ2-1
CDR3 protein: ASRNPGTANPYEQY; D gene: TRBD1; V gene: TRBV27; J gene: TRBJ2-7
CDR3 protein: ASSLSPQGWSEKLF; D gene: TRBD1; V gene: TRBV27; J gene: TRBJ1-4
CDR3 protein: ASSLYLVRGETQY; D gene: NA; V gene: TRBV11-3; J gene: TRBJ2-5
CDR3 protein: ASSLQGYEQY; D gene: NA; V gene: TRBV5-6; J gene: NA
CDR3 protein: ATRGQGPSGNTIY; D gene: TRBD1; V gene: TRBV15; J gene: TRBJ1-3
CDR3 protein: ASRSGTSGRDTQY; D gene: TRBD2; V gene: TRBV4-3; J gene: TRBJ2-3
CDR3 protein: AAGQGNTEAF; D gene: TRBD1; V gene: TRBV19; J gene: TRBJ1-1
CDR3 protein: ASSPTPQRGHNEQF; D gene: TRBD1; V gene: TRBV4-1; J gene: TRBJ2-1
CDR3 protein: ASEEAGESSYEQY; D gene: TRBD2; V gene: TRBV5-4; J gene: TRBJ2-7
CDR3 protein: ASTDLAKNIQY; D gene: NA; V gene: TRBV27; J gene: TRBJ2-4
CDR3 protein: ASSQADQGAGQPQH; D gene: TRBD1; V gene: TRBV4-3; J gene: TRBJ1-5
CDR3 protein: ASSVGGDSYNEQF; D gene: NA; V gene: TRBV9; J gene: TRBJ2-1
CDR3 protein: ASRTATGEQY; D gene: NA; V gene: TRBV28; J gene: TRBJ2-7
CDR3 protein: ASRPPGTGVIGELF; D gene: TRBD1; V gene: TRBV28; J gene: TRBJ2-2
CDR3 protein: ASSEDLTYGQY; D gene: NA; V gene: TRBV7-2; J gene: TRBJ2-7
CDR3 protein: ASSVGSGVGWETQY; D gene: TRBD2; V gene: TRBV9; J gene: TRBJ2-5
CDR3 protein: ASSYSSRTDTQY; D gene: NA; V gene: TRBV6-6; J gene: TRBJ2-3
CDR3 protein: ASSIGDRVSSPLH; D gene: TRBD1; V gene: TRBV19; J gene: TRBJ1-6
CDR3 protein: ASSQGQGKNIQY; D gene: TRBD1; V gene: TRBV5-1; J gene: TRBJ2-4
CDR3 protein: ASRVTGGHAEQY; D gene: TRBD1; V gene: TRBV28; J gene: NA
CDR3 protein: ASSSGLAGGTDTQY; D gene: TRBD2; V gene: TRBV7-9; J gene: TRBJ2-3
CDR3 protein: ASGGDNNEQF; D gene: TRBD2; V gene: TRBV28; J gene: TRBJ2-1
CDR3 protein: ASSPPGSGYQPQH; D gene: NA; V gene: TRBV7-9; J gene: TRBJ1-5
CDR3 protein: SVKLAGHYEQY; D gene: NA; V gene: TRBV29-1; J gene: NA